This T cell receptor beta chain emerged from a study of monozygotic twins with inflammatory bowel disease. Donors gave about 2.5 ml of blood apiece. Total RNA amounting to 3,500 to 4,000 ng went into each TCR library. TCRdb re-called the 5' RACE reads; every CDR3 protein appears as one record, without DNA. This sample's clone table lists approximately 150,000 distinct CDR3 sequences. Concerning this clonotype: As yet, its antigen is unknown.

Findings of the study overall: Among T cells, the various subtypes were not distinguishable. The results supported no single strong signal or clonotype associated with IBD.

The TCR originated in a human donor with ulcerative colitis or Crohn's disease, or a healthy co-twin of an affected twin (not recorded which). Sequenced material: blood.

CDR3 protein: CASSPASAEGRYGYTF. The rearrangement uses TRBV6-1 and TRBJ1-2. Looked up from germline, CDR1 is MNHNS and CDR2 is SASEGT. The CDR3 spans 16 residues.